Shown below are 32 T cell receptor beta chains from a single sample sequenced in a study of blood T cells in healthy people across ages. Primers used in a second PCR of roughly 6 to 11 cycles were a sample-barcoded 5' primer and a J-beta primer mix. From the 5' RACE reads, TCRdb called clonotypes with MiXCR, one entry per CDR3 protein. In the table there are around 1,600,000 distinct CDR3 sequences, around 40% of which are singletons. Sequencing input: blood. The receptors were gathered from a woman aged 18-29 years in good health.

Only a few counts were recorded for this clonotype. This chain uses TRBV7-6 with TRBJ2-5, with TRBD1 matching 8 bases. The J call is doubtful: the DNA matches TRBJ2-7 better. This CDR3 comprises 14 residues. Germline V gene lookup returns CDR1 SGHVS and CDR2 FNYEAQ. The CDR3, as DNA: TGTGCCAGCAGCTTTGGACAGGGTTTGGGCGAGCAGTACTTC. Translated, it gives CASSFGQGLGEQYF.

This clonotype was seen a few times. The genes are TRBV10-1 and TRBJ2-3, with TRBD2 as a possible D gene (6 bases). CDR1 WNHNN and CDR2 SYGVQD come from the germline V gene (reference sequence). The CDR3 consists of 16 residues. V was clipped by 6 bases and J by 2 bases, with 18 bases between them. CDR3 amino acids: CASSAVRGLVTDTQYF. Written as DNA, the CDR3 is TGCGCCAGCAGCGCCGTCCGGGGGTTGGTCACAGATACGCAGTATTTT.

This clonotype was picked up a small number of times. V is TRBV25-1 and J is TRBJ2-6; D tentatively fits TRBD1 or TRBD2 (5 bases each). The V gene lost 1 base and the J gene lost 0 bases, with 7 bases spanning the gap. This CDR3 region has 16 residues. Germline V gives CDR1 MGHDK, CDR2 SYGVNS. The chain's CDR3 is CASSEWGYSGANVLTF. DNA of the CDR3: TGTGCCAGCAGTGAATGGGGGTACTCTGGGGCCAACGTCCTGACTTTC. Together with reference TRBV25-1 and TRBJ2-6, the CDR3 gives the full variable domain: EADIYQTPRYLVIGTGKKITLECSQTMGHDKMYWYQQDPGMELHLIHYSYGVNSTEKGDLSSESTVSRIRTEHFPLTLESARPSHTSQYLCASSEWGYSGANVLTFGAGSRLTVL.

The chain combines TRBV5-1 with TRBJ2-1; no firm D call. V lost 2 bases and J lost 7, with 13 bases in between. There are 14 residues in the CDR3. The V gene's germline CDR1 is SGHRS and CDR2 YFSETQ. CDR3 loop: CASSFFDTPNEQFF. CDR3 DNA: TGCGCCAGCAGCTTTTTCGATACCCCAAATGAGCAGTTCTTC.

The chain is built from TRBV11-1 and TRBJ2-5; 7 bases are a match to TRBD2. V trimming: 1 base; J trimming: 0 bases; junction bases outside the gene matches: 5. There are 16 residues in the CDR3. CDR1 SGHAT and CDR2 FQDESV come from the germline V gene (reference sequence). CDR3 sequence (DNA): TGTGCCAGCAGCTTAGAGGCTAGCGGATACCAAGAGACCCAGTACTTC. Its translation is CASSLEASGYQETQYF.

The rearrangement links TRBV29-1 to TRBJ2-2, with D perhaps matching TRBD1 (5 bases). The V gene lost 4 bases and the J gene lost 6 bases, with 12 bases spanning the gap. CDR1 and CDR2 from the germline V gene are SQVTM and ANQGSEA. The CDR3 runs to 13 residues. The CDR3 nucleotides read TGCAGCGTTGGACAGCAGACCGCCGGGGAGCTGTTTTTT. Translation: CSVGQQTAGELFF.

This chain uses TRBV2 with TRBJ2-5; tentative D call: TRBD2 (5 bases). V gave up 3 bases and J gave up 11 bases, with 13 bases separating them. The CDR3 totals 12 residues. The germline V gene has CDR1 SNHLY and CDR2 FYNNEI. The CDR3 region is CASSENSWEQYF. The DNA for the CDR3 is TGTGCCAGCAGTGAGAACTCATGGGAGCAGTACTTC.

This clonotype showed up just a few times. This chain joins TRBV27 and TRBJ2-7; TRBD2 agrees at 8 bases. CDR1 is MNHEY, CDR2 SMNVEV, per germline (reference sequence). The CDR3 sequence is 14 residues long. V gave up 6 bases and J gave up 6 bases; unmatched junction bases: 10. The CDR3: CASSPIGTRGEQYF. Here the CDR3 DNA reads TGTGCCAGCAGCCCAATTGGGACTAGAGGCGAGCAGTACTTC.

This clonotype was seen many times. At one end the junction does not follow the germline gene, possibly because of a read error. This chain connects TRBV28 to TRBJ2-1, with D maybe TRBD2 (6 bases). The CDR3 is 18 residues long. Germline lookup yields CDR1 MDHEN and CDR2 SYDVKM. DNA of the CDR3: TGTGCCAGCAGCCTCGATCGTTGGGGGGAGAAATCCTTCAATGAGCAGTTCTTC. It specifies CASSLDRWGEKSFNEQFF.

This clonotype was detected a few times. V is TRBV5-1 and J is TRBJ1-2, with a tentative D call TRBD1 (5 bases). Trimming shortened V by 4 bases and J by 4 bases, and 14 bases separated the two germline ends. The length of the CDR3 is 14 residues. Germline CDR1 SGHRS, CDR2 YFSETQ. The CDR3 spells CASSQRGESYGYTF. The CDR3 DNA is TGCGCCAGCAGCCAGAGAGGGGAGAGCTATGGCTACACCTTC.

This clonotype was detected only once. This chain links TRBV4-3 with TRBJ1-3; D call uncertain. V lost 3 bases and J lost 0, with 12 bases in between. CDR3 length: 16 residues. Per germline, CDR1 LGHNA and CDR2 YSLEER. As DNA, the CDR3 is TGCGCCAGCAGCCAGTGGCAACGGCCCTCTGGAAACACCATATATTTT. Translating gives CASSQWQRPSGNTIYF.

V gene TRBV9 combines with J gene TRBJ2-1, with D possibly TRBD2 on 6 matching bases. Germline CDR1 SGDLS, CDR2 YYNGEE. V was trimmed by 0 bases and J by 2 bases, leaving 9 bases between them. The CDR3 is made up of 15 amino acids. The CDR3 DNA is TGTGCCAGCAGCGTAGCGGGAGATGCCTACAATGAGCAGTTCTTC. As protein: CASSVAGDAYNEQFF.

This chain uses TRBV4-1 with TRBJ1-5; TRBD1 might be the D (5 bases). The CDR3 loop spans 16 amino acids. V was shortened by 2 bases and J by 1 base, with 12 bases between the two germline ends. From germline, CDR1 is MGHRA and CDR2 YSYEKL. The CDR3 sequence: CASSQRQGPSNQPQHF. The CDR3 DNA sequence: TGCGCCAGCAGCCAACGTCAGGGACCCAGCAATCAGCCCCAGCATTTT.

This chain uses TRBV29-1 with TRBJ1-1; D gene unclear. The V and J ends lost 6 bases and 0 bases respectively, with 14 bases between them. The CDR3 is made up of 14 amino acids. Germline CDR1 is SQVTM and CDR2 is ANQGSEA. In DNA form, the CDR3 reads TGCAGCGTGGTTGGAAGGCAGGTGAACACTGAAGCTTTCTTT. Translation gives CSVVGRQVNTEAFF.

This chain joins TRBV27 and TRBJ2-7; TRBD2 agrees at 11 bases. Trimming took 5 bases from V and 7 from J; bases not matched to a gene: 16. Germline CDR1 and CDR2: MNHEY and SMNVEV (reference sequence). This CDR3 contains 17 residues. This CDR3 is CASSRRTSGGPFGEQYF. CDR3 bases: TGTGCCAGCAGTAGACGCACTAGCGGGGGACCCTTCGGTGAGCAGTACTTC.

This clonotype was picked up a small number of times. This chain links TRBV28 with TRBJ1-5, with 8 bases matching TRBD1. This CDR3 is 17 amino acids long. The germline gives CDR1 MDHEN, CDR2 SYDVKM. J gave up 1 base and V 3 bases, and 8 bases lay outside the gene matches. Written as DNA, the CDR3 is TGTGCCAGCAGTTTCCCGCGGACAGGGCGGAGCAATCAGCCCCAGCATTTT. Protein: CASSFPRTGRSNQPQHF.

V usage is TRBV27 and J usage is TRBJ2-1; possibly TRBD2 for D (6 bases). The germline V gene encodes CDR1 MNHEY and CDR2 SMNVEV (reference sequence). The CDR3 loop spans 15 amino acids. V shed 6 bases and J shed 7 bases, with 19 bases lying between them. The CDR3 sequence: CASSPGLTAKNEQFF. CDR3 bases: TGTGCCAGCAGCCCGGGACTCACCGCTAAGAATGAGCAGTTCTTC.

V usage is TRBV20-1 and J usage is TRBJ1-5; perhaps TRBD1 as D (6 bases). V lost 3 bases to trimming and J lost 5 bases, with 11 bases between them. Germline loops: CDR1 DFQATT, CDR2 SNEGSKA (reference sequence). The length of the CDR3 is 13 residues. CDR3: CSARRGADQPQHF. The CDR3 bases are TGCAGTGCTAGGAGGGGGGCCGATCAGCCCCAGCATTTT.

The CDR3 loop is CASSVVAGRLREQFF. CDR3 in DNA: TGTGCCAGCAGCGTAGTAGCGGGCCGCCTCCGTGAGCAGTTCTTC. V is TRBV6-2 or TRBV6-3 and J is TRBJ2-1, with 7 bases that match TRBD2. Germline trimming cut 6 bases from V and 9 bases from J; bases unmatched to any gene: 14. This CDR3 region has 15 residues. Germline loops: CDR1 MNHEY, CDR2 SVGEGT.

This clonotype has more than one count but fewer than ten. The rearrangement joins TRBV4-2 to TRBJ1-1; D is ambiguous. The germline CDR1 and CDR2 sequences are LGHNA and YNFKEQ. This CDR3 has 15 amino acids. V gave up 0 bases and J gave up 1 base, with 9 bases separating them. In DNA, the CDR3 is TGTGCCAGCAGCCAAGATTTGGGGAGGAACACTGAAGCTTTCTTT. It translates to CASSQDLGRNTEAFF.

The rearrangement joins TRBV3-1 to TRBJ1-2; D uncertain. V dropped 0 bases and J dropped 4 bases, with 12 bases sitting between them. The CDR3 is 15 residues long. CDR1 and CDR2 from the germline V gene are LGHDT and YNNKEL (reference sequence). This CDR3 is CASSQDDEQAYGYTF. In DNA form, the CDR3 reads TGTGCCAGCAGCCAAGATGATGAGCAGGCCTATGGCTACACCTTC.

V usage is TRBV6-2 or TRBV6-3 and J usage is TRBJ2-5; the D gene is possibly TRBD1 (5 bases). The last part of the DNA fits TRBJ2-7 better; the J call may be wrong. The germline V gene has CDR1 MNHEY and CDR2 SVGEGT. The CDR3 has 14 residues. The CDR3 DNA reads TGTGCCAGCAGTTATTACGACAGAACCTACGAGCAGTACTTC. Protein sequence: CASSYYDRTYEQYF.

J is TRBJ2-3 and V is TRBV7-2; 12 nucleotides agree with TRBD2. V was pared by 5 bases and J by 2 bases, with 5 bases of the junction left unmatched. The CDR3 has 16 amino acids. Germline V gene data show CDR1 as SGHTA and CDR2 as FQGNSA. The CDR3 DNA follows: TGTGCCAGCAGCCAAACTAGCGGGGGGACCACAGATACGCAGTATTTT. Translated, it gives CASSQTSGGTTDTQYF.

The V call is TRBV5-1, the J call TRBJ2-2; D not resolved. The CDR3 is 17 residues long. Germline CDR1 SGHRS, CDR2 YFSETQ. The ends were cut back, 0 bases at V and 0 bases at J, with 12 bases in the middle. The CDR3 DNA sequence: TGCGCCAGCAGCTTGGCCCGGGCCCTCCCGAACACCGGGGAGCTGTTTTTT. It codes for CASSLARALPNTGELFF.

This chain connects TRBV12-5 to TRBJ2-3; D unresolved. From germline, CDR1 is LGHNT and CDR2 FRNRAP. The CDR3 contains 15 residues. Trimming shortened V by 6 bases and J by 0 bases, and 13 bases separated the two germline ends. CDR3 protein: CASGPEGRSTDTQYF. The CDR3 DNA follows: TGTGCTAGTGGCCCGGAAGGGCGGAGCACAGATACGCAGTATTTT.

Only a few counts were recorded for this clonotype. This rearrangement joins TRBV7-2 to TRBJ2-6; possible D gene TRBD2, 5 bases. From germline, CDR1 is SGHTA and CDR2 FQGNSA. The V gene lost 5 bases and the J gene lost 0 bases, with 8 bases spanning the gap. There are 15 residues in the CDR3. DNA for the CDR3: TGTGCCAGCAGCAAACGGGGCTCTGGGGCCAACGTCCTGACTTTC. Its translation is CASSKRGSGANVLTF.

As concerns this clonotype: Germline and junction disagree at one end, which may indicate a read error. CDR3 sequence reads: CACSPFWGLWNEQFF. CDR3 DNA: TGTGCCTGCAGTCCCTTTTGGGGGCTATGGAATGAGCAGTTCTTC. This rearrangement joins TRBV6-2 or TRBV6-3 to TRBJ2-1, with TRBD1 as a possible D gene (6 bases). The CDR3 spans 15 residues. Germline lookup yields CDR1 MNHEY and CDR2 SVGEGT.

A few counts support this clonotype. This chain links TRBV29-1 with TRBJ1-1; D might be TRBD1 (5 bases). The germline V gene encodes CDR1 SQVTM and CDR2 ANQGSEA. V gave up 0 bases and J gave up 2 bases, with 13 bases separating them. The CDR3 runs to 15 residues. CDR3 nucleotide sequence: TGCAGCGTTGAAGAGCAGGGAGGGTTTAACACTGAAGCTTTCTTT. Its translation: CSVEEQGGFNTEAFF.

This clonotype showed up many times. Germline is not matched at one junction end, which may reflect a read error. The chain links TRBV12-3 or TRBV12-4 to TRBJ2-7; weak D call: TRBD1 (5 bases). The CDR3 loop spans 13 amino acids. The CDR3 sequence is CASSRTGPYEQYF. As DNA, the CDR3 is TGCGCCAGCAGCCGTACAGGCCCCTACGAGCAGTACTTC.

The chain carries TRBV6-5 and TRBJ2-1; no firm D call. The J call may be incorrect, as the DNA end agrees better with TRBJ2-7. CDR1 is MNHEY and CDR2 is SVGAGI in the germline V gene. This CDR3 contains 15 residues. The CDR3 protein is CASSTHTKTYNEQYF. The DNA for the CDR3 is TGTGCCAGCAGTACTCATACAAAAACCTACAATGAGCAGTACTTC.

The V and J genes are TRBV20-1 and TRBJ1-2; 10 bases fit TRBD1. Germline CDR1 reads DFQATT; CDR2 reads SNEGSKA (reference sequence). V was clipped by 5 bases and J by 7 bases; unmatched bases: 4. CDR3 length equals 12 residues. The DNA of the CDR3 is TGCAGTGCTTTTAGACAGGGGGCTGGCTACACCTTC. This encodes CSAFRQGAGYTF.

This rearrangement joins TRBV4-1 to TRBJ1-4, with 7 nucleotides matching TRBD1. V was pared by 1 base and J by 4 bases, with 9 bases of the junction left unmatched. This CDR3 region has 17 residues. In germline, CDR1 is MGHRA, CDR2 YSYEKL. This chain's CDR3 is CASSQAGVGTVNEKLFF. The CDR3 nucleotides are TGCGCCAGCAGCCAAGCTGGAGTCGGGACAGTTAATGAAAAACTGTTTTTT.